This T cell receptor (beta chain) was identified in a study of blood T cells in healthy people across ages. Study-wide results and limits: Diversity of TCR beta per million T cells declined in a roughly linear way with age.

The second PCR ran roughly 7 to 12 cycles with a sample-barcoded 5' primer and J-beta primers. TCRdb reprocessed the 5' RACE reads with MiXCR, giving one entry per CDR3 protein. Among around 670,000 distinct CDR3 sequences, about 30% were seen once, and the ten largest hold around 16%. As concerns this clonotype: Its antigen is undetermined. The junction shows a germline mismatch at one end, possibly a read error.

Each donor was a healthy Caucasian individual from Russia, aged roughly 6 to 90. They isolated at least 6 million PBMCs from each sample. Germline CDR1 and CDR2: MNHEY and SVGEGT. This CDR3 is built from 18 residues. The TCR was taken from a woman older than 75 in good health. The chain couples TRBV6-2 or TRBV6-3 to TRBJ1-5; 7 bases are shared with TRBD1. Input material: blood. The CDR3 spells CASSFGQATFYSNQPQHF. As DNA, the CDR3 is TGTGCCAGTAGTTTCGGACAGGCCACCTTCTATAGCAATCAGCCCCAGCATTTT.